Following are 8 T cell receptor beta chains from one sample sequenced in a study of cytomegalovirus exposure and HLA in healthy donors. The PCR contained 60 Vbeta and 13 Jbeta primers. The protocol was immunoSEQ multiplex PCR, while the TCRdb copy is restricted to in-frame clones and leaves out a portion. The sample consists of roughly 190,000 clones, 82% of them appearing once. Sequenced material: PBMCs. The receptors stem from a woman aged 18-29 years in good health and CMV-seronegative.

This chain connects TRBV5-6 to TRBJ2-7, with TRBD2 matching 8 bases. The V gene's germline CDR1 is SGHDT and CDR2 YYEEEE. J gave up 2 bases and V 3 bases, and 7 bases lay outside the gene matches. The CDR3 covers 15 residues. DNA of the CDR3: TGTGCCAGCAGCTCCGGACCGGGAGGGGCCTACGAGCAGTACTTC. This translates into CASSSGPGGAYEQYF.

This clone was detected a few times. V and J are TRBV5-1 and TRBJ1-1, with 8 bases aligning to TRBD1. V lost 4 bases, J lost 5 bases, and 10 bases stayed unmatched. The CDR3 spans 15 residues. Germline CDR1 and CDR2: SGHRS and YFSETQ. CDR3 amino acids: CASSPDRVGWTEAFF. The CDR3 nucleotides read TGCGCCAGCAGCCCGGACAGGGTAGGATGGACTGAAGCTTTCTTT.

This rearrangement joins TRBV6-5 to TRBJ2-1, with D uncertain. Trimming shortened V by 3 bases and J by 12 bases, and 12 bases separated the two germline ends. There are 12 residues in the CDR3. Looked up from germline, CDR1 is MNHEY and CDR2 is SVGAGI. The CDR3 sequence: CASSYDQQTQFF. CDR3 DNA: TGTGCCAGCAGTTATGACCAACAGACGCAGTTCTTC.

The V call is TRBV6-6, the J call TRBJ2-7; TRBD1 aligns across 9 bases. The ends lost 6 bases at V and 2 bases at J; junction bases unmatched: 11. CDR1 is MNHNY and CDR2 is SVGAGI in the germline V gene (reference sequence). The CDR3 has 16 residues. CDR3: CASSPRDRVIPYEQYF. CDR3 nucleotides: TGTGCCAGCAGCCCCCGGGACAGGGTAATACCCTACGAGCAGTACTTC.

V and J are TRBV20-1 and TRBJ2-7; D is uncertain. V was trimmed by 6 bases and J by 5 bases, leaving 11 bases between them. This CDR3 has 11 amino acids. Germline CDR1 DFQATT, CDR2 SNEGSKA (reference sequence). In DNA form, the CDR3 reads TGCAGTGCGAGTAATCCCAACGAGCAGTACTTC. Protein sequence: CSASNPNEQYF.

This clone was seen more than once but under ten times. CDR3 protein: CASGSGYTDTQYF. CDR3 coding DNA: TGTGCTAGTGGTTCAGGGTACACAGATACGCAGTATTTT. The genes are TRBV12-5 and TRBJ2-3, with TRBD1 as a possible D gene (5 bases). CDR1 is LGHNT, CDR2 FRNRAP, per germline. Trimming took off 4 bases at V and 2 bases at J, with 7 bases between the two ends. This CDR3 is built from 13 residues.

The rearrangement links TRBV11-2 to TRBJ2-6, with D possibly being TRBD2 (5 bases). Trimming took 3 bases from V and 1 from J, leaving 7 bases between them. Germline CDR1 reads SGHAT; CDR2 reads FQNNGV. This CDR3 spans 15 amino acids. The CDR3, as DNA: TGTGCCAGCAGCTTTCGGGGTTCTGGGGCCAACGTCCTGACTTTC. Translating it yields CASSFRGSGANVLTF.

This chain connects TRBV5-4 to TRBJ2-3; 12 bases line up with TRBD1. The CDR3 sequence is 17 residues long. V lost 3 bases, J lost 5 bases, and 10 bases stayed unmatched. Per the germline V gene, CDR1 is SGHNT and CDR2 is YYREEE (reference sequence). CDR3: CASSSKRGTGGEDTQYF. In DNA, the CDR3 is TGTGCCAGCAGCTCAAAAAGGGGGACAGGGGGCGAAGATACGCAGTATTTT.